This T cell receptor (beta chain) was identified during a study of long-term antiretroviral therapy in people with HIV. General study findings and limits: In HIV, the repertoires covered a tighter span of CDR3 lengths than in controls.

Concerning this clone: Antigen unknown.

Each sample contained roughly 0.85-11 million cryopreserved PBMC, thawed before DNA extraction. It was version v3.0 of the immunoSEQ assay that was run at survey level. Profiling relied on immunoSEQ multiplex PCR, and the TCRdb table lists in-frame clones only, not all of them. Here the sample spans under 13,000 clones, about four fifths being singletons. Sample: unsorted PBMCs, taken 1.8 years after starting antiretroviral therapy. The source is a man in his forties with HIV.

CDR3 DNA sequence: TGTGCCAGCTCACCAGCGGGAGGGCCAGATACGCAGTATTTT. The encoded protein is CASSPAGGPDTQYF. The J gene is TRBJ2-3, the V gene TRBV18; 9 nucleotides line up with TRBD2. Germline CDR1 is KGHSH and CDR2 is LQKENI. V was pared by 2 bases and J by 4 bases, with 1 base of the junction left unmatched. The CDR3 extends over 14 amino acids.